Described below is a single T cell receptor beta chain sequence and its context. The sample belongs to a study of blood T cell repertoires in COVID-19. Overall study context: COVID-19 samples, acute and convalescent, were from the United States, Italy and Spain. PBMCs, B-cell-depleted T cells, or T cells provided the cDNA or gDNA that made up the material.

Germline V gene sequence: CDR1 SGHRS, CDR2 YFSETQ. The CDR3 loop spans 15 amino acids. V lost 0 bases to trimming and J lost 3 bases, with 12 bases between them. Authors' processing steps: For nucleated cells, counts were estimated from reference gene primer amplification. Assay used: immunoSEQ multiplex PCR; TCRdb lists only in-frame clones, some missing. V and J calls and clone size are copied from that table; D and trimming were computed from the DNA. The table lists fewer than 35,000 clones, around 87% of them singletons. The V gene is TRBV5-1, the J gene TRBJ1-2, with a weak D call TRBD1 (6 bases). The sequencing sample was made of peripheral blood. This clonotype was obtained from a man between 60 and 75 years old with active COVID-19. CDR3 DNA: TGCGCCAGCAGCTTGGGGCAGGGGAGAGACTATGGCTACACCTTC. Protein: CASSLGQGRDYGYTF.